The next 9 T cell receptor beta chains were all read from a single sample in a study of shared clonotypes between healthy human individuals. Profiled with immunoSEQ multiplex PCR; TCRdb holds only in-frame clones, not every one. The sample contains roughly 2.2 million clones, less than 95% of which appear only once. Sequencing was performed on naive CD4+ T cells from PBMCs. Subset noted: CD45RA+ positively selected. All receptors derive from a man between 18 and 29 years old in good health. Some clones in this sample may be carry-over from other donors' samples.

The chain combines TRBV27 with TRBJ1-1; 8 nucleotides line up with TRBD1. J gave up 6 bases and V 2 bases, and 5 bases lay outside the gene matches. Looked up from germline, CDR1 is MNHEY and CDR2 is SMNVEV (reference sequence). This CDR3 is 14 amino acids long. CDR3 nucleotide sequence: TGTGCCAGCAGTTTAGAGGACAGGGCCCCTGAAGCTTTCTTT. Amino acids: CASSLEDRAPEAFF.

The chain is built from TRBV6-1 and TRBJ2-7; the D gene is possibly TRBD1 (5 bases). Germline CDR1 MNHNS, CDR2 SASEGT. The V gene lost 11 bases and the J gene lost 5 bases, with 19 bases spanning the gap. The CDR3 runs to 13 residues. The CDR3 nucleotides are TGTGCCCTTGCGCCAACGAAGGGGAACGAGCAGTACTTC. This encodes CALAPTKGNEQYF.

The CDR3: CASSLRTSGSPNEQFF. DNA for the CDR3: TGTGCCAGCAGCTTGCGGACTAGCGGGAGTCCGAATGAGCAGTTCTTC. The chain couples TRBV7-8 to TRBJ2-1; 13 bases are a match to TRBD2. Looked up from germline, CDR1 is SGHVS and CDR2 is FQNEAQ. Losses at the gene ends were 3 bases for V and 7 bases for J; bases not matched to a gene: 6. The CDR3 totals 16 residues.

The chain links TRBV6-6 to TRBJ2-5; unclear D gene. The J call may be mistaken, given a closer DNA end match to TRBJ2-7. From germline, CDR1 is MNHNY and CDR2 SVGAGI (reference sequence). This CDR3 is built from 13 residues. Written as DNA, the CDR3 is TGTGCCAGCAGAGTAGGAGAAATCTACGAGCAGTACTTC. Protein product: CASRVGEIYEQYF.

The chain couples TRBV28 to TRBJ2-5; D perhaps matches TRBD1 (5 bases). Germline V gives CDR1 MDHEN, CDR2 SYDVKM. The CDR3 sequence is 13 residues long. Between the trimmed V and J ends, which lost 5 bases and 7 bases, there was a span of 14 bases. DNA of the CDR3: TGTGCCAGCAGTCGGCAGGGAATTGGGACCCAGTACTTC. This translates into CASSRQGIGTQYF.

This clone was counted once. V and J are TRBV6-6 and TRBJ2-7; the D gene is possibly TRBD2 (6 bases). V was clipped by 2 bases and J by 2 bases, with 10 bases between them. The germline V gene encodes CDR1 MNHNY and CDR2 SVGAGI (reference sequence). CDR3 size: 14 residues. The CDR3 DNA follows: TGTGCCAGCAGTTACGGTAGCGGTCCCTACGAGCAGTACTTC. Translated, it gives CASSYGSGPYEQYF.

The CDR3 spells CASSYQRLYTEAFF. DNA for the CDR3: TGTGCCAGCAGTTACCAACGGCTGTACACTGAAGCTTTCTTT. V gene TRBV6-5 combines with J gene TRBJ1-1; D call uncertain. The CDR3 runs 14 residues. Trimming took off 2 bases at V and 3 bases at J, with 10 bases between the two ends. Germline values: CDR1 MNHEY, CDR2 SVGAGI.

This clone has a handful of counts. This sequence joins TRBV19 and TRBJ1-1; D uncertain. The V gene's germline CDR1 is LNHDA and CDR2 SQIVND (reference sequence). The CDR3 extends over 12 amino acids. V shed 3 bases and J shed 1 base, with 3 bases lying between them. The CDR3 DNA reads TGTGCCAGTAGTATCAGGAACACTGAAGCTTTCTTT. Amino acid sequence: CASSIRNTEAFF.

This clone showed up just once. The CDR3 region is CASSAGPSGQPQHF. The CDR3 bases are TGTGCCAGCAGCGCTGGCCCCTCGGGTCAGCCCCAGCATTTT. The chain joins TRBV5-6 to TRBJ1-5; D gene unclear. The germline V gene encodes CDR1 SGHDT and CDR2 YYEEEE. Between the trimmed V and J ends, which lost 4 bases and 6 bases, there was a span of 14 bases. The CDR3 loop spans 14 amino acids.